This TCR beta chain is from a study of blood T cell repertoires in COVID-19. As for the study in general: Whether acute or convalescent, the COVID-19 samples came from the United States, Italy and Spain. Nucleic acid was either cDNA or gDNA, and it came from T cells, B-cell-depleted T cells, or PBMCs.

How the authors handled the data: It was from reference gene primer amplification that nucleated cell counts were estimated. Libraries were prepared by immunoSEQ multiplex PCR; TCRdb keeps only in-frame clonotypes and omits some of them. V, J and clone size were drawn from that table, and D and trimming were deduced from the DNA. Of some 250,000 clones in the sample, more than 75% were seen once. The CDR3 sequence is 16 residues long. Germline trimming cut 2 bases from V and 6 bases from J; bases unmatched to any gene: 7. Germline CDR1 reads MNHEY; CDR2 reads SMNVEV (reference sequence). This clone has a handful of counts.

The sample consisted of peripheral blood. The origin of this receptor is a woman younger than 45 who had recovered from COVID-19. The gene calls are TRBV27 and TRBJ2-2; TRBD2 matches at 9 bases. The CDR3 DNA reads TGTGCCAGCAGTTTACTTGCGGGGGGGCCCTCCGGGGAGCTGTTTTTT. Amino acids: CASSLLAGGPSGELFF.